This entry lists 26 T cell receptor beta chains sequenced from one sample in a study of coeliac disease. Study outcomes and limitations: In active celiac disease, intraepithelial and lamina propria TRB and TRG repertoires were less clonal than controls.

These receptors lack a known antigen. The assay was immunoSEQ multiplex PCR, and TCRdb's table has in-frame clones only and misses some. The sample comprises 3,500 to 4,500 clones, roughly three fifths of which are singletons, and about 14% rests with the top ten. Sequenced sample: intraepithelial lymphocytes from the gut. Receptors were obtained from a woman aged 18-29 years with active celiac disease.

This chain uses TRBV6-5 with TRBJ2-2; D remains ambiguous. This CDR3 has 13 residues. The V end lost 6 bases, the J end lost 6 bases, and 11 bases lay between the germline ends. The germline gives CDR1 MNHEY, CDR2 SVGAGI. CDR3 coding DNA: TGTGCCAGCAGGTTTATTTTAGCCGGGGAGCTGTTTTTT. This translates into CASRFILAGELFF.

In its sample, this clone ranks as medium-sized. This sequence joins TRBV5-1 and TRBJ1-6; D gene ambiguous. This CDR3 contains 17 residues. V shed 2 bases and J shed 4 bases, with 16 bases lying between them. Germline V CDR1 and CDR2: SGHRS, YFSETQ. The CDR3 sequence: CASSFAGSLQYNSPLHF. The CDR3 region has the DNA TGCGCCAGCAGCTTCGCGGGCAGCCTACAATATAATTCACCCCTCCACTTT. Combining the CDR3 with reference TRBV5-1 and TRBJ1-6 gives the whole variable domain KAGVTQTPRYLIKTRGQQVTLSCSPISGHRSVSWYQQTPGQGLQFLFEYFSETQRNKGNFPGRFSGRQFSNSRSEMNVSTLELGDSALYLCASSFAGSLQYNSPLHFGNGTRLTVT.

This chain links TRBV5-6 with TRBJ2-7; 12 bases agree with TRBD2. The CDR3 runs to 15 residues. J gave up 4 bases and V 4 bases, and 6 bases lay outside the gene matches. Germline loops: CDR1 SGHDT, CDR2 YYEEEE. CDR3 loop: CASSTTSGGKYEQYF. CDR3 bases: TGTGCCAGCAGCACAACTAGCGGGGGGAAGTACGAGCAGTACTTC.

The gene calls are TRBV11-3 and TRBJ2-2; D possibly corresponds to TRBD1 (6 bases). V was cut by 4 bases and J by 1 base, with 10 bases left in between. This CDR3 has 15 amino acids. Germline values: CDR1 SGHNT, CDR2 YENEEA. The CDR3 DNA sequence: TGTGCCAGCAGCTCCCAAGGGGGGAACACCGGGGAGCTGTTTTTT. Protein product: CASSSQGGNTGELFF.

This chain joins TRBV5-1 and TRBJ1-2; 8 bases line up with TRBD1. Germline V lookup: CDR1 SGHRS, CDR2 YFSETQ. The junction had 10 bases not matched to a gene; V was cut back by 3 bases and J by 0 bases. This CDR3 is 17 amino acids long. The CDR3 DNA follows: TGCGCCAGCAGCTCCGACAGGGGCCACCGCGCTAACTATGGCTACACCTTC. It encodes CASSSDRGHRANYGYTF.

This clone rates as medium-sized (0.01 to 0.1%). The chain is built from TRBV12-5 and TRBJ2-2; TRBD1 might be the D (5 bases). The CDR3 spans 14 residues. With 6 bases removed from V and 4 bases from J, the gap between germline ends came to 12 bases. The germline gives CDR1 LGHNT, CDR2 FRNRAP. Written as DNA, the CDR3 is TGTGCTAGTGGCTCCGACAGATTCACCGGGGAGCTGTTTTTT. This sequence encodes CASGSDRFTGELFF.

This chain connects TRBV5-4 to TRBJ2-5; perhaps TRBD1 as D (6 bases). Trimming removed 5 bases from V and 2 bases from J, with 19 bases in between. CDR1 is SGHNT, CDR2 YYREEE, per germline (reference sequence). The CDR3 sequence is 16 residues long. CDR3 sequence: CASSPPNPGQQETQYF. The CDR3 DNA follows: TGTGCCAGCAGTCCGCCGAATCCCGGACAGCAAGAGACCCAGTACTTC.

V and J are TRBV28 and TRBJ2-7; TRBD2 matches 8 bases. The germline CDR1 and CDR2 sequences are MDHEN and SYDVKM. This CDR3 has 17 amino acids. The junction had 15 bases not matched to a gene; V was cut back by 8 bases and J by 0 bases. The CDR3 is CASLSAAGGPSSYEQYF. The CDR3 region has the DNA TGTGCCAGCCTCTCCGCTGCGGGGGGCCCAAGCTCCTACGAGCAGTACTTC.

This clone was seen more than once but under ten times. The chain has TRBV7-1 and TRBJ2-1; the D is unclear. TRBV7-1 falls under the ORF class, with uncertain function. Trimming pared 4 bases from V and 3 bases from J, leaving 19 bases between. This CDR3 region has 17 residues. For the CDR3, the DNA is TGTGCCAGCAGCTTAGGCGGTGGCCGGATCATCTACAATGAGCAGTTCTTC. It codes for CASSLGGGRIIYNEQFF.

The chain has TRBV6-6 and TRBJ2-1; TRBD2 agrees at 8 bases. The CDR3 covers 15 residues. CDR1 MNHNY and CDR2 SVGAGI come from the germline V gene (reference sequence). The V and J ends lost 2 bases and 6 bases, in that order; junction bases with no gene match: 6. The CDR3 spells CASSYLVGGANEQFF. The DNA of the CDR3 is TGTGCCAGCAGTTACCTGGTCGGGGGGGCCAATGAGCAGTTCTTC.

The rearrangement links TRBV6-5 to TRBJ1-2; a possible D gene is TRBD1 (5 bases). Germline lookup yields CDR1 MNHEY and CDR2 SVGAGI. CDR3 length: 13 residues. With 6 bases removed from V and 8 bases from J, the gap between germline ends came to 16 bases. CDR3 coding DNA: TGTGCCAGCAGGGTCCCATGGGGGGAGGGCTACACCTTC. This sequence encodes CASRVPWGEGYTF.

The J gene is TRBJ1-3, the V gene TRBV16; perhaps TRBD1 as D (6 bases). The length of the CDR3 is 21 residues. CDR1 is KGHSY, CDR2 FQNENV, per germline. The germline V and J ends were trimmed by 2 bases and 2 bases, with 28 bases remaining between them. The CDR3 protein is CASSQVLGQTNLDSAGNTIYF. For the CDR3, the DNA is TGTGCCAGCAGCCAAGTGTTAGGACAGACTAACCTTGATTCTGCTGGAAACACCATATATTTT. Filled out from reference TRBV16 and TRBJ1-3, the complete variable domain reads GEEVAQTPKHLVRGEGQKAKLYCAPIKGHSYVFWYQQVLKNEFKFLISFQNENVFDETGMPKERFSAKCLPNSPCSLEIQATKLEDSAVYFCASSQVLGQTNLDSAGNTIYFGEGSWLTVV.

The rearrangement joins TRBV5-1 to TRBJ2-7, with D perhaps matching TRBD2 (6 bases). The CDR3 is 15 amino acids. Germline CDR1 and CDR2: SGHRS and YFSETQ. The V and J ends lost 0 bases and 3 bases respectively, with 13 bases between them. The CDR3 is CASSLVWRGRYEQYF. Written as DNA, the CDR3 is TGCGCCAGCAGCTTGGTCTGGAGGGGTCGCTACGAGCAGTACTTC.

The table lists this clone with a few counts. The rearrangement uses TRBV19 and TRBJ1-6; 9 bases map to TRBD1. Germline CDR1 reads LNHDA; CDR2 reads SQIVND (reference sequence). The CDR3 consists of 15 residues. J gave up 7 bases and V 7 bases, and 8 bases lay outside the gene matches. The CDR3 region is CASTLTGGSNSPLHF. Written as DNA, the CDR3 is TGTGCCAGTACCCTGACAGGGGGGTCAAATTCACCCCTCCACTTT.

V gene TRBV10-3 combines with J gene TRBJ1-2; 7 nucleotides align to TRBD1. V shed 10 bases and J 6 bases; nucleotides not matched to a gene: 11. The CDR3 extends over 13 amino acids. Germline V lookup: CDR1 ENHRY, CDR2 SYGVKD. This CDR3 reads CATSGQGVDGYTF. The CDR3 nucleotides are TGTGCCACCTCGGGCCAGGGGGTTGATGGCTACACCTTC.

This chain uses TRBV10-3 with TRBJ2-3, with D maybe TRBD2 (7 bases). The CDR3 is made up of 15 amino acids. Trimming pared 2 bases from V and 2 bases from J, leaving 11 bases between. Germline V gives CDR1 ENHRY, CDR2 SYGVKD. The chain's CDR3 is CAISERGGYTDTQYF. The DNA for the CDR3 is TGTGCCATCAGTGAGAGGGGGGGGTACACAGATACGCAGTATTTT.

The genes are TRBV29-1 and TRBJ2-5; D is unclear. This CDR3 is 12 amino acids long. Germline-derived CDR1 and CDR2 are SQVTM and ANQGSEA. Trimming pared 3 bases from V and 2 bases from J, leaving 7 bases between. The CDR3 loop reads CSVDGTQETQYF. CDR3 nucleotides: TGCAGCGTTGATGGTACTCAAGAGACCCAGTACTTC.

This clone appeared a single time. The chain links TRBV29-1 to TRBJ2-3; D is unclear. Germline CDR1 reads SQVTM; CDR2 reads ANQGSEA. Trimming stripped 8 bases from V and 0 bases from J, with 6 bases between. The CDR3 totals 11 residues. CDR3 sequence reads: CSSESTDTQYF. The DNA of the CDR3 is TGCAGCTCCGAGAGCACAGATACGCAGTATTTT.

This clone was counted between two and nine times. This sequence joins TRBV19 and TRBJ2-3; tentative D call: TRBD2 (6 bases). CDR1 and CDR2 from the germline V gene are LNHDA and SQIVND (reference sequence). Deletions cut 3 bases from V and 2 bases from J, with 12 bases between. There are 15 residues in the CDR3. The CDR3 is CASSIRAGSTDTQYF. The DNA of the CDR3 is TGTGCCAGTAGTATTAGGGCGGGGTCCACAGATACGCAGTATTTT.

The chain is built from TRBV9 and TRBJ2-7; D uncertain. Germline values: CDR1 SGDLS, CDR2 YYNGEE. Trimming removed 0 bases at V and 5 bases at J, with 9 bases between. The CDR3 spans 13 residues. CDR3 in amino acids: CASSVGGFNEQYF. The CDR3 coding sequence is TGTGCCAGCAGCGTAGGAGGTTTCAACGAGCAGTACTTC.

This clone was counted a single time. V gene TRBV10-1 combines with J gene TRBJ2-1, with 9 bases identical to TRBD2. CDR1 is WNHNN, CDR2 SYGVQD, per germline (reference sequence). V shed 5 bases, J shed 10 bases, and the junction held 6 bases outside the gene matches. The length of the CDR3 is 13 residues. Here the CDR3 DNA reads TGCGCCAGCAGTTATGGACTAGCGTTGGAGCAGTTCTTC. The encoded protein is CASSYGLALEQFF.

V gene TRBV5-6 combines with J gene TRBJ2-7; 7 positions agree with TRBD1. Germline V gene lookup returns CDR1 SGHDT and CDR2 YYEEEE. The CDR3 has 12 amino acids. V dropped 4 bases and J dropped 5; count of bases not matched to a gene: 3. The CDR3 protein is CASSPGTDEQYV. The CDR3 bases are TGTGCCAGCAGCCCCGGGACAGACGAGCAGTACGTC.

V gene TRBV4-1 combines with J gene TRBJ1-4; TRBD1 is a possible D gene (5 bases). Germline V gives CDR1 MGHRA, CDR2 YSYEKL. Trimming removed 8 bases from V and 0 bases from J, with 13 bases in between. This CDR3 comprises 15 residues. CDR3 nucleotides: TGCGCCAGCGGTGACAGAGACGCAACTAATGAAAAACTGTTTTTT. Translation: CASGDRDATNEKLFF.

The chain couples TRBV15 to TRBJ1-4, with D unresolved. Germline loops: CDR1 LNHNV, CDR2 YYDKDF (reference sequence). CDR3 length: 15 amino acids. V shed 4 bases and J shed 1 base, with 10 bases lying between them. CDR3 sequence (DNA): TGTGCCACCAGCAATATTGGAGAAACTAATGAAAAACTGTTTTTT. Translating gives CATSNIGETNEKLFF.

The chain combines TRBV2 with TRBJ2-7; the match to TRBD2 covers 7 bases. The germline V gene has CDR1 SNHLY and CDR2 FYNNEI. The CDR3 length is 17 residues. Germline trimming cut 0 bases from V and 3 bases from J; bases unmatched to any gene: 11. The CDR3 nucleotides read TGTGCCAGCAGTGAAGCCCCCCCCCGCGCGGGGGTCTACGAGCAGTACGTC. It codes for CASSEAPPRAGVYEQYV.

V is TRBV7-9 and J is TRBJ1-6; 8 bases are shared with TRBD1. This CDR3 spans 17 amino acids. V lost 5 bases and J lost 6; bases outside the gene matches: 12. Germline V gives CDR1 SEHNR, CDR2 FQNEAQ (reference sequence). The CDR3 region is CASSPGQVNLRNSPLHF. Written as DNA, the CDR3 is TGTGCCAGCAGCCCGGGACAGGTCAACTTACGTAATTCACCCCTCCACTTT.